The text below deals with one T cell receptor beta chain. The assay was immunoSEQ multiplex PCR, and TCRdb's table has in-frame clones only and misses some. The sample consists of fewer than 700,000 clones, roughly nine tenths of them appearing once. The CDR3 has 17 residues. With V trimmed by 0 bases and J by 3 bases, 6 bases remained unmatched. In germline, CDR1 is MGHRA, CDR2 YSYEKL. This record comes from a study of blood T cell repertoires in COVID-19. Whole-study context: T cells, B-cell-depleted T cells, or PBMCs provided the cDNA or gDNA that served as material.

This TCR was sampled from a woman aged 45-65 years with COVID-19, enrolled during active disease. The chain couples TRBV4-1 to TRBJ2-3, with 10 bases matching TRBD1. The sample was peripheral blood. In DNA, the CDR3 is TGCGCCAGCAGCCAAGACACCGACAGGGGGCATACAGATACGCAGTATTTT. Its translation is CASSQDTDRGHTDTQYF.